Listed here are 8 T cell receptor beta chains from one sample, sequenced in a study of blood T cell repertoires in COVID-19. Clones were read by immunoSEQ multiplex PCR, and TCRdb kept only the in-frame ones, dropping some. Of around 100,000 clones listed, 65% to 90% are singletons. Sequenced: PBMCs or T cells enriched from blood (not recorded which). The receptors here all came from a woman between 45 and 65 years old who had recovered from COVID-19.

The rearrangement links TRBV13 to TRBJ2-6; D might be TRBD2 (5 bases). From germline, CDR1 is PRHDT and CDR2 FYEKMQ (reference sequence). The CDR3 is 15 residues long. V dropped 6 bases and J dropped 2 bases, with 11 bases sitting between them. CDR3 in amino acids: CASSRGFTGANVLTF. Written as DNA, the CDR3 is TGTGCCAGCAGTCGAGGGTTTACTGGGGCCAACGTCCTGACTTTC.

The chain carries TRBV7-9 and TRBJ1-4, with 7 bases fitting TRBD1. Trimming at V came to 5 bases and at J to 7 bases, leaving 10 bases not matched to a gene. CDR3 length equals 15 residues. Looked up from germline, CDR1 is SEHNR and CDR2 is FQNEAQ (reference sequence). The CDR3 sequence: CASSNYRGGPEKLFF. In DNA form, the CDR3 reads TGTGCCAGCAGCAACTACAGGGGTGGGCCTGAAAAACTGTTTTTT. Based on the CDR3 plus reference TRBV7-9 and TRBJ1-4, the full variable domain is DTGVSQNPRHKITKRGQNVTFRCDPISEHNRLYWYRQTLGQGPEFLTYFQNEAQLEKSRLLSDRFSAERPKGSFSTLEIQRTEQGDSAMYLCASSNYRGGPEKLFFGSGTQLSVL.

This chain joins TRBV7-9 and TRBJ1-1, with D unclear. Between the trimmed V and J ends, which lost 6 bases and 4 bases, there was a span of 12 bases. Germline V CDR1 and CDR2: SEHNR, FQNEAQ (reference sequence). This CDR3 region has 13 residues. CDR3 DNA: TGTGCCAGCAGATACAGCACACCCACTGAAGCTTTCTTT. This encodes CASRYSTPTEAFF.

J is TRBJ2-7 and V is TRBV6-5, with D perhaps matching TRBD2 (5 bases). The CDR3 contains 12 residues. Germline V gene data show CDR1 as MNHEY and CDR2 as SVGAGI. Between the trimmed V and J ends, which lost 6 bases and 3 bases, there was a span of 9 bases. The CDR3 DNA follows: TGTGCCAGCAGGTCAGGACTCTACGAGCAGTACTTC. Amino acids: CASRSGLYEQYF.

This rearrangement joins TRBV3-1 (or the pseudogene TRBV3-2) to TRBJ2-1, with 11 nucleotides matching TRBD2. The germline CDR1 and CDR2 sequences are LGHDT and YNNKEL (reference sequence). The CDR3 totals 15 residues. Trimming at V came to 4 bases and at J to 5 bases, leaving 4 bases not matched to a gene. The CDR3 reads CASSLAGGSHNEQFF. The CDR3 bases are TGTGCCAGCAGCCTAGCGGGAGGGTCTCACAATGAGCAGTTCTTC.

The chain links TRBV3-1 (or the pseudogene TRBV3-2) to TRBJ1-1; maybe TRBD1 (5 bases). Germline values: CDR1 LGHDT, CDR2 YNNKEL (reference sequence). V lost 1 base, J lost 1 base, and 7 bases lay in between. The CDR3 is made up of 14 amino acids. This CDR3 reads CASSQGDWNTEAFF. The CDR3 bases are TGTGCCAGCAGCCAAGGGGACTGGAACACTGAAGCTTTCTTT.

The rearrangement uses TRBV3-1 (or the pseudogene TRBV3-2) and TRBJ1-5, with 9 bases aligning to TRBD1. The V and J ends lost 3 bases and 5 bases, in that order; junction bases with no gene match: 2. Germline values: CDR1 LGHDT, CDR2 YNNKEL (reference sequence). The CDR3 length is 14 residues. CDR3 region: CASSHDRGDQPQHF. In DNA form, the CDR3 reads TGTGCCAGCAGCCACGACAGGGGGGATCAGCCCCAGCATTTT.

This chain joins TRBV3-1 (or the pseudogene TRBV3-2) and TRBJ2-3; 8 nucleotides line up with TRBD2. Looked up from germline, CDR1 is LGHDT and CDR2 is YNNKEL (reference sequence). The CDR3 spans 16 residues. The V segment lost 1 base and the J segment 4 bases; nucleotides outside the gene matches: 7. The CDR3 nucleotides are TGTGCCAGCAGCCAAGGGGTAGGACTAGCTCCAGATACGCAGTATTTT. This translates into CASSQGVGLAPDTQYF.